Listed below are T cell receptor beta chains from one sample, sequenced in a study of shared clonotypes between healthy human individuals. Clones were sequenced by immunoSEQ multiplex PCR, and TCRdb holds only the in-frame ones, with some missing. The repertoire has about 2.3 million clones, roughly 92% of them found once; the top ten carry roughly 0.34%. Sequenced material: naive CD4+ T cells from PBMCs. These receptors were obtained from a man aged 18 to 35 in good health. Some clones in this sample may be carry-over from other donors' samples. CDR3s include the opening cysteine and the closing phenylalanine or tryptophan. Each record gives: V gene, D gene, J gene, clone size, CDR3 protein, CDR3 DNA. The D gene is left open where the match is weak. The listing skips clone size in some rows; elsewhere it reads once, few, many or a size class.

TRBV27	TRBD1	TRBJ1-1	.	CASSGQGAGTEAFF	TGTGCCAGCAGTGGACAGGGGGCGGGCACTGAAGCTTTCTTT
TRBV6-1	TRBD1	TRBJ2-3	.	CASTPGTGNTDTQYF	TGTGCCAGCACTCCCGGGACAGGGAACACAGATACGCAGTATTTT
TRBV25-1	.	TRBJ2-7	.	CASSEVREQYF	TGTGCCAGCAGTGAGGTCCGCGAGCAGTACTTC
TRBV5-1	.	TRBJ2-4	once	CASSLEGGLSKNIQYF	TGCGCCAGCAGCTTAGAGGGGGGACTAAGCAAAAACATTCAGTACTTC
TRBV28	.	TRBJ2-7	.	CASSLSGYEQYF	TGTGCCAGCAGTTTATCTGGGTACGAGCAGTACTTC
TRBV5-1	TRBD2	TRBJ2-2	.	CASSLGLAGDPGGELFF	TGCGCCAGCAGCTTGGGGCTAGCGGGAGACCCGGGCGGGGAGCTGTTTTTT
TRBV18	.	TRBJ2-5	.	CASSPVGLETQYF	TGTGCCAGCTCACCAGTAGGGTTAGAGACCCAGTACTTC
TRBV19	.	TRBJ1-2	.	CASSPGRREYGYTF	TGTGCCAGTAGTCCGGGCCGGAGAGAATATGGCTACACCTTC
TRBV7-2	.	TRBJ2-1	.	CASSLVDPNEQFF	TGTGCCAGCAGCTTAGTCGACCCCAATGAGCAGTTCTTC
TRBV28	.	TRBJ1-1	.	CASSLFPAMNTEAFF	TGTGCCAGCAGTTTATTCCCAGCGATGAACACTGAAGCTTTCTTT
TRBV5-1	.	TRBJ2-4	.	CASSPVGQRGDIQYF	TGCGCCAGCAGCCCTGTAGGACAGCGCGGGGACATTCAGTACTTC
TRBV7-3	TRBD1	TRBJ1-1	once	CASSLSVTGYTEAFF	TGTGCCAGCAGCTTGTCCGTGACAGGGTACACTGAAGCTTTCTTT
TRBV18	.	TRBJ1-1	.	CASSPLQLNTEAFF	TGTGCCAGCTCACCACTACAGTTGAACACTGAAGCTTTCTTT
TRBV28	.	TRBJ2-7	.	CASSLVLSLHPSYEQYF	TGTGCCAGCAGTTTGGTCCTATCACTCCACCCCTCGTACGAGCAGTACTTC
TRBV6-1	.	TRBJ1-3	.	CASRGEGFAIYF	TGTGCCAGCAGGGGGGAGGGGTTTGCCATATATTTT
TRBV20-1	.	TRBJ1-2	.	CSASIFPGYTF	TGCAGTGCTAGCATCTTCCCCGGCTACACCTTC
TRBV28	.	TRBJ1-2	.	CAINNLQGRYGYTF	TGTGCCATCAACAACCTACAGGGTCGCTATGGCTACACCTTC
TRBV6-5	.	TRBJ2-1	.	CASSYSGSSTLEQFF	TGTGCCAGCAGTTACTCCGGGAGTAGCACGCTTGAGCAGTTCTTC
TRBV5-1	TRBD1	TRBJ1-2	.	CASSAGQGGGYTF	TGCGCCAGCAGCGCGGGACAGGGTGGGGGCTACACCTTC
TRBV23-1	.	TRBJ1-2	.	CASANPQGNDGYTF	TGCGCCAGCGCCAACCCCCAGGGTAATGATGGCTACACCTTC
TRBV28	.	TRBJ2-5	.	CASSSSGLADQETQYF	.
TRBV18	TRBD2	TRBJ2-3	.	CASSLLAGTDTQYF	TGTGCCAGCTCACTACTAGCGGGAACAGATACGCAGTATTTT